The 12 T cell receptor beta chains reported below all come from one sample, sequenced in a study of CDR3 diversity in severe acne. TCRdb recomputed calls from the PCR reads with MiXCR, one row per CDR3 protein. The sample holds over 90,000 distinct CDR3 sequences, around 53% seen once. The sequencing input was blood. The receptors shown here come from a male donor with acne.

This CDR3 is CASSPRQAADTQYF. CDR3 bases: TGTGCCAGCAGCCCCCGACAGGCCGCAGATACGCAGTATTTT. The chain has TRBV2 and TRBJ2-3; D is perhaps TRBD1 (6 bases). From germline, CDR1 is SNHLY and CDR2 FYNNEI. V was trimmed by 6 bases and J by 4 bases, leaving 14 bases between them. This CDR3 spans 14 amino acids.

This clonotype has a handful of counts. The V gene is TRBV5-8, the J gene TRBJ1-2, with D maybe TRBD1 (5 bases). V shed 0 bases and J shed 7 bases, with 22 bases lying between them. CDR1 and CDR2 from the germline V gene are SGHTS and YDEGEE. The CDR3 runs to 17 residues. The CDR3 DNA reads TGTGCCAGCAGCTTGGAAGTAGGGACGGGATGGAGGTGTGGCTACACCTTC. It encodes CASSLEVGTGWRCGYTF.

This clonotype has at least ten counts. The rearrangement uses TRBV5-1 and TRBJ1-6; 11 bases line up with TRBD1. From germline, CDR1 is SGHRS and CDR2 YFSETQ. V dropped 4 bases and J dropped 7; count of bases not matched to a gene: 4. The CDR3 loop spans 15 amino acids. The CDR3 DNA reads as TGCGCCAGCAGCAAGGACAGGGGGCGGAATTCACCCCTCCACTTT. It specifies CASSKDRGRNSPLHF.

The rearrangement uses TRBV7-3 and TRBJ2-2; D is uncertain. Trimming cost V 4 bases and J 5 bases, with 14 bases left between them. CDR1 and CDR2 from the germline V gene are SGHTA and FQGTGA. This CDR3 has 15 residues. The CDR3 DNA reads as TGTGCCAGCAGCTGGCCGGACGGACGGACCGGGGAGCTGTTTTTT. Translated, it gives CASSWPDGRTGELFF.

Ten or more counts support this clonotype. The CDR3 sequence: CASSDTYSNTGELFF. CDR3 coding DNA: TGTGCCAGCAGTGATACCTATTCAAACACCGGGGAGCTGTTTTTT. The chain is built from TRBV2 and TRBJ2-2; D is unresolved. This CDR3 contains 15 residues. Per germline, CDR1 SNHLY and CDR2 FYNNEI. V shed 3 bases and J shed 2 bases, with 10 bases lying between them. The entire variable domain, with the rest obtained from reference TRBV2 and TRBJ2-2, is as follows: EPEVTQTPSHQVTQMGQEVILRCVPISNHLYFYWYRQILGQKVEFLVSFYNNEISEKSEIFDDQFSVERPDGSNFTLKIRSTKLEDSAMYFCASSDTYSNTGELFFGEGSRLTVL.

This clonotype has just one count. The rearrangement uses TRBV20-1 and TRBJ2-7; TRBD2 agrees at 13 bases. In germline, CDR1 is DFQATT, CDR2 SNEGSKA (reference sequence). The J segment lost 3 bases and the V segment lost 3 bases, leaving 2 bases of the junction unmatched. This CDR3 region has 14 residues. The CDR3 DNA reads TGCAGTGCTAGTCGACTAGCGGGGGGCTACGAGCAGTACTTC. As protein: CSASRLAGGYEQYF.

This clonotype was counted ten times or more. V is TRBV11-2 and J is TRBJ2-1; TRBD2 agrees at 10 bases. This CDR3 comprises 15 residues. The germline V gene encodes CDR1 SGHAT and CDR2 FQNNGV. J was trimmed by 3 bases and V by 5 bases; bases with no gene match: 4. CDR3 bases: TGTGCCAGCAGCAGGACTAGCGGAAGCTACAATGAGCAGTTCTTC. Translating it yields CASSRTSGSYNEQFF. Looking up the rest from reference TRBV11-2 and TRBJ2-1 gives the full variable domain: EAGVAQSPRYKIIEKRQSVAFWCNPISGHATLYWYQQILGQGPKLLIQFQNNGVVDDSQLPKDRFSAERLKGVDSTLKIQPAKLEDSAVYLCASSRTSGSYNEQFFGPGTRLTVL.

This chain links TRBV28 with TRBJ2-7, with 7 bases lining up with TRBD1. CDR3 size: 13 residues. CDR1 is MDHEN, CDR2 SYDVKM, per germline. The DNA for the CDR3 is TGTGCGATCGGAGACAGGGCGTACTACGAGCAGTACTTC. Amino acid sequence: CAIGDRAYYEQYF.

The CDR3 protein is CAIKDGTYGYTF. The CDR3, as DNA: TGTGCCATCAAGGACGGAACCTATGGCTACACCTTC. The rearrangement links TRBV10-3 to TRBJ1-2, with unresolved D. V gave up 7 bases and J gave up 4 bases, with 10 bases separating them. This CDR3 is built from 12 residues. CDR1 is ENHRY and CDR2 is SYGVKD in the germline V gene.

V and J are TRBV7-3 and TRBJ2-2; D not resolved. The CDR3 has 13 amino acids. Germline CDR1 and CDR2: SGHTA and FQGTGA. The V end lost 4 bases, the J end lost 5 bases, and 8 bases lay between the germline ends. CDR3 sequence: CASSSELTGELFF. The CDR3 DNA reads TGTGCCAGCAGCTCGGAGTTGACCGGGGAGCTGTTTTTT.

This clonotype was counted many times. This sequence joins TRBV4-1 and TRBJ2-3; 7 nucleotides line up with TRBD2. CDR1 and CDR2 (germline): MGHRA, YSYEKL. J gave up 6 bases and V 3 bases, and 3 bases lay outside the gene matches. This CDR3 has 13 residues. CDR3 bases: TGCGCCAGCAGCCAGCAGCGGGGTGATACGCAGTATTTT. It translates to CASSQQRGDTQYF.

This clonotype was counted between two and nine times. V is TRBV7-3 and J is TRBJ2-5, with 10 bases aligning to TRBD1. The CDR3 sequence is 18 residues long. From germline, CDR1 is SGHTA and CDR2 FQGTGA. V was clipped by 1 base and J by 4 bases; unmatched bases: 12. Here the CDR3 DNA reads TGTGCCAGCAGCTTAATAGCCGGACTCCGGGACAGGGGAGAGACCCAGTACTTC. Its translation is CASSLIAGLRDRGETQYF.